This T cell receptor beta chain was identified in a study of blood T cell repertoires in COVID-19. Whole-study context: The United States, Italy and Spain supplied acute and convalescent COVID-19 samples. PBMCs, B-cell-depleted T cells, or T cells provided the cDNA or gDNA that made up the material.

Method: immunoSEQ multiplex PCR; TCRdb's copy keeps in-frame clones and lacks some. This table holds about 74,000 clones, roughly 84% found once. This clone has only one observation. This TCR was sampled from a woman of 80 years or more with active or convalescent COVID-19. The sequenced sample consisted of peripheral blood.

CDR3 coding DNA: TGTGCCAGTAGAGCGACAGGGAGCACAGATACGCAGTATTTT. This encodes CASRATGSTDTQYF. The chain is built from TRBV19 and TRBJ2-3, with TRBD1 identical over 7 bases. This CDR3 has 14 residues. Germline CDR1 and CDR2: LNHDA and SQIVND (reference sequence). The ends lost 6 bases at V and 0 bases at J; junction bases unmatched: 3.